The 16 T cell receptor beta chains below were found in one sample sequenced in a study of CD8 T cells in Susac syndrome. cDNA came from approximately 0.5 to 1 ug RNA primed by random hexamers. TCRdb re-called the immunoSEQ multiplex PCR reads through MiXCR, storing one row per CDR3 protein. The table has roughly 170,000 distinct CDR3 sequences, under 95% seen once; the top ten hold roughly 0.1%. Sequenced input: CD4+ T cells from PBMCs. The origin of the receptors is a human donor with multiple sclerosis.

The rearrangement joins TRBV5-4 to TRBJ2-1; TRBD2 aligns across 11 bases. The CDR3 has 16 amino acids. Trimming removed 3 bases from V and 7 bases from J; junction bases left unmatched: 9. From germline, CDR1 is SGHNT and CDR2 YYREEE (reference sequence). In nucleotides, the CDR3 is TGTGCCAGCAGCTCCCCAACTAGCGGGGGACTAAATGAGCAGTTCTTC. Protein sequence: CASSSPTSGGLNEQFF.

The V call is TRBV29-1, the J call TRBJ1-2; D gene uncertain. The V gene's germline CDR1 is SQVTM and CDR2 ANQGSEA. Trimming shortened V by 3 bases and J by 4 bases, and 6 bases separated the two germline ends. The CDR3 has 11 residues. The CDR3 DNA follows: TGCAGCGTTGACAGTGGCTATGGCTACACCTTC. This gives the protein CSVDSGYGYTF.

This chain joins TRBV6-2 or TRBV6-3 and TRBJ2-1; tentatively, D is TRBD1 (5 bases). The germline V and J ends were trimmed by 1 base and 10 bases, with 8 bases remaining between them. The CDR3 spans 12 residues. The V gene's germline CDR1 is MNHEY and CDR2 SVGEGT. Here the CDR3 DNA reads TGTGCCAGCAGTTACTACGACAGAGAGCAGTTCTTC. As protein: CASSYYDREQFF.

This clonotype occurred once. This chain connects TRBV20-1 to TRBJ2-1; possibly TRBD1 for D (6 bases). Germline CDR1 reads DFQATT; CDR2 reads SNEGSKA (reference sequence). Between the trimmed V and J ends, which lost 2 bases and 8 bases, there was a span of 10 bases. This CDR3 has 12 amino acids. CDR3 residues: CSARMGADEQFF. The CDR3 DNA reads as TGCAGTGCTAGAATGGGGGCGGATGAGCAGTTCTTC.

This chain connects TRBV30 to TRBJ1-5; D is possibly TRBD1 (5 bases). The CDR3 extends over 14 amino acids. V gave up 5 bases and J gave up 5 bases, with 16 bases separating them. Germline V gene data show CDR1 as GTSNPN and CDR2 as SVGIG (reference sequence). CDR3 sequence reads: CAWVPRDRHQPQHF. In nucleotides, the CDR3 is TGTGCCTGGGTCCCAAGGGACCGCCATCAGCCCCAGCATTTT.

This clonotype appeared a single time. The chain carries TRBV18 and TRBJ1-1; tentatively, D is TRBD1 (6 bases). Trimming removed 5 bases at V and 2 bases at J, with 12 bases between. CDR3 size: 14 residues. Germline values: CDR1 KGHSH, CDR2 LQKENI. For the CDR3, the DNA is TGTGCCAGCTCAGCAGACAGGCTTAACACTGAAGCTTTCTTT. Its protein is CASSADRLNTEAFF.

This clonotype was seen a few times. The V call is TRBV5-1, the J call TRBJ2-5; 9 bases fit TRBD1. This CDR3 contains 13 residues. Germline loops: CDR1 SGHRS, CDR2 YFSETQ. The junction had 4 bases not matched to a gene; V was cut back by 3 bases and J by 7 bases. For the CDR3, the DNA is TGCGCCAGCAGCTCGGGACAGGGAGGGACCCAGTACTTC. Translation gives CASSSGQGGTQYF. Complete variable domain (other parts from reference TRBV5-1 and TRBJ2-5): KAGVTQTPRYLIKTRGQQVTLSCSPISGHRSVSWYQQTPGQGLQFLFEYFSETQRNKGNFPGRFSGRQFSNSRSEMNVSTLELGDSALYLCASSSGQGGTQYFGPGTRLLVL.

The chain couples TRBV4-2 to TRBJ1-2; 8 positions match TRBD1. Germline lookup yields CDR1 LGHNA and CDR2 YNFKEQ. The CDR3 has 15 residues. V lost 0 bases, J lost 5 bases, and 5 bases stayed unmatched. CDR3 nucleotides: TGTGCCAGCAGCCAAGATCCGGGACAGGAATATGGCTACACCTTC. Amino acid sequence: CASSQDPGQEYGYTF.

The V gene is TRBV4-1, the J gene TRBJ2-1; 11 bases agree with TRBD2. From germline, CDR1 is MGHRA and CDR2 YSYEKL. V lost 1 base, J lost 4 bases, and 0 bases stayed unmatched. The CDR3 totals 15 residues. CDR3 residues: CASSQGLAGYNEQFF. CDR3 DNA sequence: TGCGCCAGCAGCCAAGGACTAGCGGGGTACAATGAGCAGTTCTTC.

The genes are TRBV29-1 and TRBJ2-1; D ambiguous. CDR1 and CDR2 from the germline V gene are SQVTM and ANQGSEA. V was shortened by 7 bases and J by 3 bases, with 10 bases between the two germline ends. The CDR3 has 12 amino acids. The CDR3 bases are TGCAGCGCGGACCCCAACTACAATGAGCAGTTCTTC. Protein sequence: CSADPNYNEQFF.

The CDR3 DNA follows: TGTGCCAGCAGTTTATATGGGGGCCCCACGGAGCAGTACTTC. It translates to CASSLYGGPTEQYF. The V gene is TRBV12-3 or TRBV12-4, the J gene TRBJ2-7; a weak D match, TRBD1 (6 bases). V was shortened by 2 bases and J by 7 bases, with 15 bases between the two germline ends. This CDR3 has 14 amino acids.

The chain carries TRBV6-2 or TRBV6-3 and TRBJ2-3, with no clear D. Between the trimmed V and J ends, which lost 8 bases and 5 bases, there was a span of 11 bases. This CDR3 is built from 12 residues. Germline lookup yields CDR1 MNHEY and CDR2 SVGEGT. The chain's CDR3 is CASAALGDTQYF. The CDR3 DNA reads as TGTGCCAGCGCCGCCTTAGGAGATACGCAGTATTTT.

The V and J genes are TRBV5-6 and TRBJ2-3, with 10 bases lining up with TRBD2. V lost 4 bases, J lost 0 bases, and 8 bases stayed unmatched. There are 17 residues in the CDR3. The germline gives CDR1 SGHDT, CDR2 YYEEEE. The CDR3 nucleotides read TGTGCCAGCAGCAGGACTGGACTAGCGGTTAGCACAGATACGCAGTATTTT. Protein sequence: CASSRTGLAVSTDTQYF.

The CDR3 bases are TGCGCCAGCAGCCAGCTCCTGGGGACTAGCGGGCCCCAAGAGACCCAGTACTTC. It specifies CASSQLLGTSGPQETQYF. This rearrangement joins TRBV4-1 to TRBJ2-5; TRBD2 matches at 12 bases. The germline V gene encodes CDR1 MGHRA and CDR2 YSYEKL. V gave up 3 bases and J gave up 1 base; unmatched junction bases: 9. The CDR3 loop spans 18 amino acids.

This rearrangement joins TRBV6-2 or TRBV6-3 to TRBJ2-7, with D perhaps matching TRBD2 (5 bases). CDR1 and CDR2 (germline): MNHEY, SVGEGT. This CDR3 region has 12 residues. V lost 6 bases to trimming and J lost 4 bases, with 10 bases between them. The CDR3 here is CASSERAYEQYF. In nucleotides, the CDR3 is TGTGCCAGCAGCGAGAGGGCTTACGAGCAGTACTTC.

This rearrangement joins TRBV20-1 to TRBJ2-2; D unresolved. V dropped 3 bases and J dropped 2 bases, with 7 bases sitting between them. The CDR3 is 13 amino acids. CDR1 and CDR2 from the germline V gene are DFQATT and SNEGSKA (reference sequence). The CDR3 here is CSASYANTGELFF. The CDR3 DNA follows: TGCAGTGCTAGCTACGCTAACACCGGGGAGCTGTTTTTT.